The 10 T cell receptor beta chains listed next were all sequenced from one sample in a study of T cell responses to AZD1222 COVID-19 vaccine. TCRdb's table, derived via immunoSEQ multiplex PCR, lists solely in-frame clones and lacks some. The table has approximately 200,000 clones, roughly 94% seen once; the top ten hold approximately 1.5%. This sample comprised peripheral blood, obtained 28 days after the second dose of the MenACWY control vaccine. These receptors were collected from an adult who received the MenACWY meningococcal vaccine as a control.

The rearrangement uses TRBV2 and TRBJ2-7; no clear D gene. The CDR3 spans 12 residues. Trimming stripped 7 bases from V and 5 bases from J, with 12 bases between. CDR1 and CDR2 from the germline V gene are SNHLY and FYNNEI. CDR3 in amino acids: CASNVGEHEQYF. The CDR3, as DNA: TGTGCCAGCAATGTAGGTGAGCACGAGCAGTACTTC.

The gene calls are TRBV4-2 and TRBJ2-7, with D perhaps matching TRBD1 or TRBD2 (5 bases each). The V and J ends lost 3 bases and 3 bases respectively, with 12 bases between them. The germline V gene has CDR1 LGHNA and CDR2 YNFKEQ. The CDR3 has 14 amino acids. The CDR3 is CASSQGDRSYEQYF. CDR3 nucleotide sequence: TGTGCCAGCAGCCAGGGGGACCGGAGCTACGAGCAGTACTTC.

The chain has TRBV19 and TRBJ1-5; D gene unclear. The CDR3 is made up of 15 amino acids. Germline V gives CDR1 LNHDA, CDR2 SQIVND (reference sequence). The V and J ends lost 6 bases and 6 bases respectively, with 18 bases between them. The CDR3 nucleotides read TGTGCCAGTAGGCGGACCCCCGACCCTCTTCAGCCCCAGCATTTT. This translates into CASRRTPDPLQPQHF.

The chain joins TRBV3-1 (or the pseudogene TRBV3-2) to TRBJ2-7; D gene unclear. V lost 8 bases and J 0 bases, leaving 17 bases between the germline ends. The germline CDR1 and CDR2 sequences are LGHDT and YNNKEL (reference sequence). The length of the CDR3 is 15 residues. CDR3 in amino acids: CASGFRTMSSYEQYF. In nucleotides, the CDR3 is TGTGCCAGCGGGTTCCGGACCATGAGCTCCTACGAGCAGTACTTC.

The chain links TRBV5-6 to TRBJ1-5; D remains ambiguous. Deletions cut 0 bases from V and 5 bases from J, with 3 bases between. The CDR3 totals 12 residues. The germline CDR1 and CDR2 sequences are SGHDT and YYEEEE. The CDR3 loop reads CASSLGDQPQHF. In DNA form, the CDR3 reads TGTGCCAGCAGCTTGGGCGATCAGCCCCAGCATTTT.

This chain uses TRBV6-5 with TRBJ2-1; 12 nucleotides align to TRBD2. CDR1 is MNHEY and CDR2 is SVGAGI in the germline V gene. J gave up 4 bases and V 8 bases, and 0 bases lay outside the gene matches. The CDR3 runs to 13 residues. CDR3 loop: CASGTSGYNEQFF. The CDR3 DNA reads TGTGCCAGCGGGACTAGCGGGTACAATGAGCAGTTCTTC.

The V and J genes are TRBV18 and TRBJ2-1, with 7 positions matching TRBD2. This CDR3 comprises 18 residues. V shed 4 bases and J 8 bases; nucleotides not matched to a gene: 20. Germline V gives CDR1 KGHSH, CDR2 LQKENI. Here the CDR3 reads CASSQGLLATYPVDEQFF. The CDR3 DNA reads as TGTGCCAGCTCACAGGGGTTACTAGCGACCTACCCGGTGGATGAGCAGTTCTTC.

The chain employs TRBV15 and TRBJ2-3; no definite D call. The germline gives CDR1 LNHNV, CDR2 YYDKDF (reference sequence). The CDR3 extends over 14 amino acids. The V gene lost 1 base and the J gene lost 0 bases, with 5 bases spanning the gap. The CDR3: CATSRGISTDTQYF. The CDR3 region has the DNA TGTGCCACCAGCAGAGGTATAAGCACAGATACGCAGTATTTT. Full variable domain (rest looked up from reference TRBV15 and TRBJ2-3): DAMVIQNPRYQVTQFGKPVTLSCSQTLNHNVMYWYQQKSSQAPKLLFHYYDKDFNNEADTPDNFQSRRPNTSFCFLDIRSPGLGDTAMYLCATSRGISTDTQYFGPGTRLTVL.

This clone was detected only once. The chain carries TRBV28 and TRBJ2-7, with 8 bases fitting TRBD2. Germline assignment: CDR1 MDHEN and CDR2 SYDVKM. The V and J ends lost 6 bases and 4 bases, in that order; junction bases with no gene match: 11. The CDR3 runs to 15 residues. CDR3 residues: CASSAPGGWFYEQYF. In DNA, the CDR3 is TGTGCCAGCAGCGCTCCGGGAGGGTGGTTTTACGAGCAGTACTTC.

The genes are TRBV9 and TRBJ2-1, with D maybe TRBD2 (6 bases). The CDR3 runs to 15 residues. Germline CDR1 reads SGDLS; CDR2 reads YYNGEE. V dropped 3 bases and J dropped 8 bases, with 18 bases sitting between them. Here the CDR3 reads CASSGDRGRRDEQFF. CDR3 coding DNA: TGTGCCAGCAGCGGCGACCGTGGAAGGAGGGATGAGCAGTTCTTC.